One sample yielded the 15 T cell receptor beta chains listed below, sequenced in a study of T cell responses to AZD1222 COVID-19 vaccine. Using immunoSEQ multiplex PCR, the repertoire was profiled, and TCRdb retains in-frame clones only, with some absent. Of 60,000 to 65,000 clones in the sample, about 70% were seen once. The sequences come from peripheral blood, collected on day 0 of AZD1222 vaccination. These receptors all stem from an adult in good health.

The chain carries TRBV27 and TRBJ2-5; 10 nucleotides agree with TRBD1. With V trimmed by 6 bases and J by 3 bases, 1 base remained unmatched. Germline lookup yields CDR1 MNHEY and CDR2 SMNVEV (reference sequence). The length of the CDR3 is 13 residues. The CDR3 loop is CASRGQGEETQYF. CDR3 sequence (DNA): TGTGCCAGCAGAGGACAGGGGGAAGAGACCCAGTACTTC.

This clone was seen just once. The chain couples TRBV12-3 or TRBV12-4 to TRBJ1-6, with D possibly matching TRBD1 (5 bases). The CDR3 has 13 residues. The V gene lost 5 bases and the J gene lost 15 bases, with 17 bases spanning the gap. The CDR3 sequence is CASSPTTDFHLHF. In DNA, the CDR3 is TGTGCCAGCAGTCCAACGACAGACTTCCACCTCCACTTT.

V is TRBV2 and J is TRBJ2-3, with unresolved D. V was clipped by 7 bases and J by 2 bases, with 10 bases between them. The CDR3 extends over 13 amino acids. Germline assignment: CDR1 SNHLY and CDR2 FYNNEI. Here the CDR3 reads CASNGPFTDTQYF. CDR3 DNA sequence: TGTGCCAGCAACGGGCCTTTCACAGATACGCAGTATTTT.

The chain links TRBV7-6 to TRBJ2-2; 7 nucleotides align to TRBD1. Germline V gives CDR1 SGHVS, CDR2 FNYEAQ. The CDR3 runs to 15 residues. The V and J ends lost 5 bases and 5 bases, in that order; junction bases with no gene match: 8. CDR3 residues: CASSVTGSGTGELFF. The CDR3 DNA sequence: TGTGCCAGCAGCGTGACAGGGTCGGGAACCGGGGAGCTGTTTTTT.

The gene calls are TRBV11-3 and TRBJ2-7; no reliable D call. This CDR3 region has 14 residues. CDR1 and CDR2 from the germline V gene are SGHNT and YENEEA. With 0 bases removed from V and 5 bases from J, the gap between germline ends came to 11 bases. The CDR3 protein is CASSLEQDSHEQYF. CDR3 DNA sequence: TGTGCCAGCAGCTTAGAGCAGGATTCCCACGAGCAGTACTTC.

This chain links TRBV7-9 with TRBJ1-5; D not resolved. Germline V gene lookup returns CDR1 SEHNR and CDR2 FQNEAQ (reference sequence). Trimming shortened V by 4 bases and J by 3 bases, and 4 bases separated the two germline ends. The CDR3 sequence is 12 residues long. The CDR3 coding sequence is TGTGCCAGCAGCTATGACAATCAGCCCCAGCATTTT. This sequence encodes CASSYDNQPQHF.

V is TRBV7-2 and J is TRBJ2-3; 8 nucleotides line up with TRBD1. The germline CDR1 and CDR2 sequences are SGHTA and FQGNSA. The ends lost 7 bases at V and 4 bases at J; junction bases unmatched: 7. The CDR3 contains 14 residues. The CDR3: CASNPGGQADTQYF. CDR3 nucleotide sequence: TGTGCCAGCAACCCAGGGGGCCAGGCAGATACGCAGTATTTT.

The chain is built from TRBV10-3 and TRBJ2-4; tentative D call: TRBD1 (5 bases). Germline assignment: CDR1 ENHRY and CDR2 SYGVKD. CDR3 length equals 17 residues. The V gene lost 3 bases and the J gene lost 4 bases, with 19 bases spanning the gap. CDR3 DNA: TGTGCCATCAGTGAACAATTGGGGCAGGGCAAGAAAAACATTCAGTACTTC. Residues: CAISEQLGQGKKNIQYF.

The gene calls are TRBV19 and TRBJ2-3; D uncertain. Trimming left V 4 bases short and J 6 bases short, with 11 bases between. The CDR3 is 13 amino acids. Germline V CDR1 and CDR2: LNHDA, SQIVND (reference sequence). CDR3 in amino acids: CASSRRIMDTQYF. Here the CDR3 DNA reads TGTGCCAGTAGTAGGAGAATCATGGATACGCAGTATTTT. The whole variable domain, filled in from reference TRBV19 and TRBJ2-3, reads DGGITQSPKYLFRKEGQNVTLSCEQNLNHDAMYWYRQDPGQGLRLIYYSQIVNDFQKGDIAEGYSVSREKKESFPLTVTSAQKNPTAFYLCASSRRIMDTQYFGPGTRLTVL.

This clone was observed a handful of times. The CDR3 reads CASSFWTENPVTF. The CDR3 nucleotides read TGTGCCAGCAGCTTCTGGACAGAAAACCCTGTCACCTTC. The chain combines TRBV7-2 with TRBJ1-2, with D perhaps TRBD1 (6 bases). Germline V gene sequence: CDR1 SGHTA, CDR2 FQGNSA. This CDR3 contains 13 residues. Between the trimmed V and J ends, which lost 3 bases and 13 bases, there was a span of 18 bases.

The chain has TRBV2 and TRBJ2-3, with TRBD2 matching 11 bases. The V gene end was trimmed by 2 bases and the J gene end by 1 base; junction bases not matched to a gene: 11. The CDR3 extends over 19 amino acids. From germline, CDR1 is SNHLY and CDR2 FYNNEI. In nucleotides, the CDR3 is TGTGCCAGCAGTGAATATGGCCTAGCGGGGGGATCAGGCACAGATACGCAGTATTTT. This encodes CASSEYGLAGGSGTDTQYF.

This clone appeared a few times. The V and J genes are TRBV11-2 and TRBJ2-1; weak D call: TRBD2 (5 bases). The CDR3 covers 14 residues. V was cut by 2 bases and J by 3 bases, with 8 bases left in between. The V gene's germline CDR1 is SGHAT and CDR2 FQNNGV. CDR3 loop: CASSLRGGYNEQFF. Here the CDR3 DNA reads TGTGCCAGCAGCTTAAGAGGAGGCTACAATGAGCAGTTCTTC.

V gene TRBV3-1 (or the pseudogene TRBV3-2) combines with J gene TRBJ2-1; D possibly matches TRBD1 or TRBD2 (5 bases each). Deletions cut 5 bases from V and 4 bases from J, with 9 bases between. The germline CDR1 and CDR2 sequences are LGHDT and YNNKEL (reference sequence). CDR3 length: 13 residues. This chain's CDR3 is CASSGDGYNEQFF. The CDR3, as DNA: TGTGCCAGCAGCGGGGACGGATACAATGAGCAGTTCTTC.

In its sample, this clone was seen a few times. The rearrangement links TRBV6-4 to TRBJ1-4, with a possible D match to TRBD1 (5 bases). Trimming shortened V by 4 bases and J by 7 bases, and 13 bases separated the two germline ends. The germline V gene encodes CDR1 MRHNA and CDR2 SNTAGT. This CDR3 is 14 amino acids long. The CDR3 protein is CASSATERGEKLFF. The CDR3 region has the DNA TGTGCCAGCAGTGCGACGGAAAGGGGTGAAAAACTGTTTTTT.

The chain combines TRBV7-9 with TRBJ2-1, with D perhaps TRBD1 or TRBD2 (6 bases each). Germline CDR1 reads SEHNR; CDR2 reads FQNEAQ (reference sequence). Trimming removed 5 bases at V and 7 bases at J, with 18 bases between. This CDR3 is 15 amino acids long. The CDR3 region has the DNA TGTGCCAGCAGCCCCCTAGGGGGGCCGGGGAATGAGCAGTTCTTC. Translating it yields CASSPLGGPGNEQFF. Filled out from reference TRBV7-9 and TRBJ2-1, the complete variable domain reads DTGVSQNPRHKITKRGQNVTFRCDPISEHNRLYWYRQTLGQGPEFLTYFQNEAQLEKSRLLSDRFSAERPKGSFSTLEIQRTEQGDSAMYLCASSPLGGPGNEQFFGPGTRLTVL.